The T cell receptor (beta chain) described here comes from a study of chemoradiotherapy in HPV16-positive cancers. Turning to the study itself: Candidate HPV-specific clones and shared TCR motifs came from a couple of HPV16-positive patients.

Details on this clone: The antigen remains undetermined.

The V end lost 2 bases, the J end lost 9 bases, and 18 bases lay between the germline ends. In germline, CDR1 is SGHRS, CDR2 YFSETQ. This CDR3 is built from 15 residues. Study results and limitations: HPV-specific T cells were functionally defined from only a couple of HPV16-positive patients. Candidate HPV-specific clones and E7-related TCR motifs grew in tumor during treatment.

Libraries were prepared by immunoSEQ multiplex PCR; TCRdb keeps only in-frame clonotypes and omits some of them. The table includes over 9,000 clones, over 80% detected once. The chain joins TRBV5-1 to TRBJ2-1; maybe TRBD1 (5 bases). This sequence originates from a human donor with HPV-associated anogenital cancer. Sequenced material: blood, taken from a patient who underwent chemoradiotherapy. The CDR3 is CASSLGDLTIFEQFF. CDR3 nucleotide sequence: TGCGCCAGCAGCTTAGGGGATCTGACAATTTTTGAGCAGTTCTTC.